Included here is one T cell receptor beta chain sequence, with context. Its target is not known. The time point was: persistent/refractory GD, antithyroid drugs over 5 years with positive TRAb. RNA from PBMCs was the source of the TCR library. Investigators report Graves' disease was diagnosed under American Thyroid Association guidelines. The patients were drawn from one endocrinology department in Xi'an, China. The authors built TCR beta libraries using iRepertoire HTBI primers and Arm-PCR of CDR3 regions. TCRdb independently ran MiXCR on the multiplex PCR reads; one entry per CDR3 protein. The sample comprises some 300,000 distinct CDR3 sequences, around 21% of which are singletons, and 56% rests with the top ten. The sample comes from a study of regulatory T cells in long-lasting Graves disease. Regarding the study as a whole: Persistent patients had a count of shared public clonotypes (over 2,500) that exceeded that of new patients (approximately 1,000).

Germline V gene lookup returns CDR1 SGHTA and CDR2 FQGNSA. Trimming left V 0 bases short and J 6 bases short, with 8 bases between. There are 13 residues in the CDR3. This sample comprised peripheral blood mononuclear cells (PBMCs), obtained when the disease was refractory, from a patient treated with antithyroid drugs. The clonotype comes from a female donor with Graves disease. The chain carries TRBV7-2 and TRBJ1-1; D not resolved. CDR3 in DNA: TGTGCCAGCAGCTTAGCTCCATTTCCTGAAGCTTTCTTT. Translating gives CASSLAPFPEAFF.